This record concerns one TCR beta chain sequence. Its antigen is as yet unknown. This CDR3 region has 18 residues. Germline assignment: CDR1 SGHAT and CDR2 FQDESV (reference sequence). The template was RNA from unsorted bulk tissue. More than 3 cm separated this lung sample from the edge of the tumor. The data were obtained in a study of tumor and adjacent non-tumor tissue in lung cancer. Across the whole study: Some 3.9 million productive TCRbeta reads were obtained per sample on average. Overall study findings and caveats: Top 100 clones took a larger repertoire share in normal lung. Compared with tumor, normal lung showed significantly lower TCR diversity.

The library came from three nested PCR rounds adapted from ARM-PCR protocols. TCRdb re-analysed the multiplex PCR reads in MiXCR, keeping a single row per CDR3 protein. The table has 80,000 to 130,000 distinct CDR3 sequences, less than 75% seen once. This chain joins TRBV11-1 and TRBJ2-3; 11 bases are a match to TRBD2. The sequence derives from a man under 40 with non-small cell lung cancer. Sequenced material: distant non-tumor lung tissue. The CDR3 bases are TGTCCCGGCAGCTTACGACGACTAGCGGGAATAAGCACAGATACGCAGTATTTT. It translates to CPGSLRRLAGISTDTQYF. The whole variable domain, filled in from reference TRBV11-1 and TRBJ2-3, reads EAEVAQSPRYKITEKSQAVAFWCDPISGHATLYWYRQILGQGPELLVQFQDESVVDDSQLPKDRFSAERLKGVDSTLKIQPAELGDSAMYLCPGSLRRLAGISTDTQYFGPGTRLTVL.